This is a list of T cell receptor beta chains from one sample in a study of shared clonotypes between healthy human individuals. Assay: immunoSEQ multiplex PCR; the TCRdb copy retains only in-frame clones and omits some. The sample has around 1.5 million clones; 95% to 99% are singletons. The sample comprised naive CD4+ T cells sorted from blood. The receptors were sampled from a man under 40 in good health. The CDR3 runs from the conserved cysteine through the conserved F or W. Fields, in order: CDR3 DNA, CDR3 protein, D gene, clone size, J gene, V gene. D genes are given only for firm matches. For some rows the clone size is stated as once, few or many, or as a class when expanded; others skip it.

TGTGCCAGCAGCTGGACGGGACGGACGAACACTGAAGCTTTCTTT | CASSWTGRTNTEAFF | - | - | TRBJ1-1 | TRBV5-4
TGTGCCAGCTCACCAGTAACAGGGGTAGCCAAAAACATTCAGTACTTC | CASSPVTGVAKNIQYF | TRBD1 | - | TRBJ2-4 | TRBV18
TGCGCCAGCAGCCAGAGCCTGGGGGACAGGGCCAACACCGGGGAGCTGTTTTTT | CASSQSLGDRANTGELFF | TRBD1 | - | TRBJ2-2 | TRBV4-1
TGTGCCAGCAGTTTAACGTTTAGGGTCACTGAAGCTTTCTTT | CASSLTFRVTEAFF | - | once | TRBJ1-1 | TRBV27
TGTGCCATCCGTGACGGGCTCCTAGGGGCCAACGTCCTGACTTTC | CAIRDGLLGANVLTF | - | - | TRBJ2-6 | TRBV10-3
TGTGCCAGCAGTGAGGGGACAGGGGTTGGCATTCAGTACTTC | CASSEGTGVGIQYF | TRBD1 | - | TRBJ2-4 | TRBV6-6
TGTGCCACCAGCAGACGCCCCGGACAGCTCTCCTACAATGAGCAGTTCTTC | CATSRRPGQLSYNEQFF | - | - | TRBJ2-1 | TRBV15
TGTGCCAGCAGTTACGGGCGGAGGTACGAGCAGTACTTC | CASSYGRRYEQYF | - | - | TRBJ2-7 | TRBV6-5
TGTGCCAGCAGTTTGGGACAGCCCCAGCATTTT | CASSLGQPQHF | - | few | TRBJ1-5 | TRBV28
TGTGCCAGCAGCGGAGAAAAGGACAGGGGTTACGAGCAGTACTTC | CASSGEKDRGYEQYF | TRBD1 | - | TRBJ2-7 | TRBV9
TGTGCCAGTAGTACCCTTCCCTCCCGGGCCACCGCCTACGAGCAGTACTTC | CASSTLPSRATAYEQYF | - | - | TRBJ2-7 | TRBV19
TGCGCCAGCAGCGAACGGTCGGGAGGGCAGCCCCAGCATTTT | CASSERSGGQPQHF | - | - | TRBJ1-5 | TRBV10-2
TGCTCGGGCGGAAGCTCCTACGAGCAGTACTTC | CSGGSSYEQYF | - | - | TRBJ2-7 | TRBV7-9
TGCGCCAGCTCAGCGGACGTGGAGGGGGAGCTGTTTTTT | CASSADVEGELFF | - | - | TRBJ2-2 | TRBV5-1
TGTGCCAGCAGCTGGGTGACAGCCAATTTTTACGAGCAGTACTTC | CASSWVTANFYEQYF | - | - | TRBJ2-7 | TRBV13
TGCGCCAGCAGCTTGGACTCTGGAAACACCATATATTTT | CASSLDSGNTIYF | - | - | TRBJ1-3 | TRBV5-1
TGTGCCAGCAGCCCAGGGGAGGCCGCCGCCGAGCAGTACTTC | CASSPGEAAAEQYF | - | - | TRBJ2-7 | TRBV5-4
TGTGCCAGCAGTCCAATCGTGTTGGGCTACACCTTC | CASSPIVLGYTF | - | - | TRBJ1-2 | TRBV7-8
TGTGCCAGCAGCCAAACCGGGCTAGCGGGAGATCGGTATGAGCAGTTCTTC | CASSQTGLAGDRYEQFF | TRBD2 | - | TRBJ2-1 | TRBV11-3
TGTGCCAGCAGCCTGGGACTAGGGGGTGATACGCAGTATTTT | CASSLGLGGDTQYF | TRBD2 | - | TRBJ2-3 | TRBV27
TGCGCCAGCAGCCCGACGGGGGCAGATACGCAGTATTTT | CASSPTGADTQYF | - | - | TRBJ2-3 | TRBV5-1
TGTGCCAGCAGTCCCCATGGGAGAGGGGACAATGAGCAGTTCTTC | CASSPHGRGDNEQFF | - | - | TRBJ2-1 | TRBV27
TGTGCCAGTAGTATTGGGGACAGGAGATACCAAGAGACCCAGTACTTC | CASSIGDRRYQETQYF | TRBD1 | - | TRBJ2-5 | TRBV19
TGTGCCAGCAGTAACAGGGGGGTGGAGACCCAGTACTTC | CASSNRGVETQYF | TRBD1 | - | TRBJ2-5 | TRBV27
TGTGCCAGTAGTAGGGGGACAGGGCTCGGCGAGCAGTACTTC | CASSRGTGLGEQYF | TRBD1 | few | TRBJ2-7 | TRBV19
TGCGCCAGCAGACTAACTAGCGGGAGACACAATGAGCAGTTCTTC | CASRLTSGRHNEQFF | TRBD2 | - | TRBJ2-1 | TRBV5-1
TGTGCCAGCAGCCGCGTGGAGCGGGGACCCTACGAGCAGTACTTC | CASSRVERGPYEQYF | TRBD2 | - | TRBJ2-7 | TRBV7-8
TGTGCCAGCAGCCTAGCGGGGGCCTACGAGCAGTACTTC | CASSLAGAYEQYF | TRBD2 | - | TRBJ2-7 | TRBV7-8
TGTGCCAGCAGCTTAGCAAGCACTAGCGGGACCACCGGGGAGCTGTTTTTT | CASSLASTSGTTGELFF | TRBD2 | - | TRBJ2-2 | TRBV7-9
TGCGCCAGCACCCTCGACAGGGGCAGATCCTACGAGCAGTACTTC | CASTLDRGRSYEQYF | TRBD1 | - | TRBJ2-7 | TRBV10-2
TGTGCCAGCAGCACTGGGACCTCCAACTACGAGCAGTACTTC | CASSTGTSNYEQYF | - | - | TRBJ2-7 | TRBV5-5
TGCAGCGTTGAATTGGAGACCCAGTACTTC | CSVELETQYF | - | - | TRBJ2-5 | TRBV29-1
TGTGCCAGTAGTATCCGTCCAGATCAAAACATTCAGTACTTC | CASSIRPDQNIQYF | - | once | TRBJ2-4 | TRBV19
TGCGCCAGCAGCTCCCGGGAGATAAACACCGGGGAGCTGTTTTTT | CASSSREINTGELFF | - | - | TRBJ2-2 | TRBV5-1
TGTGCCAGCAGTTCAGGGGGCCCACCCTACGAGCAGTACTTC | CASSSGGPPYEQYF | TRBD1 | - | TRBJ2-7 | TRBV28
TGCGCCAGCAGTCCGGGACAGGCTACAAGGGGTGAGCAGTTCTTC | CASSPGQATRGEQFF | TRBD1 | - | TRBJ2-1 | TRBV10-1
TGTGCCAGCAGTCCCGGGACAGAGTATGGCTACACCTTC | CASSPGTEYGYTF | TRBD1 | - | TRBJ1-2 | TRBV5-5
TGTGCCAGCTCACCACCGATCGGGACCAAGAGACCCCAGTACTTC | CASSPPIGTKRPQYF | - | - | TRBJ2-5 | TRBV18
TGTGCCAGCAGCTTGGATTCCGGGGCCGGGGAGCTGTTTTTT | CASSLDSGAGELFF | - | - | TRBJ2-2 | TRBV5-4
TGTGCCAGCAGCATAAGACAGGGTATGACCTACAATGAGCAGTTCTTC | CASSIRQGMTYNEQFF | TRBD1 | - | TRBJ2-1 | TRBV7-8
TGTGCCAGCAGCGAGGGACAGGGTCGGACTTTTAGCAATCAGCCCCAGCATTTT | CASSEGQGRTFSNQPQHF | TRBD1 | - | TRBJ1-5 | TRBV9
TGTGCCAGCAGCTTGTCGGGTGGCTATGGCTACACCTTC | CASSLSGGYGYTF | - | - | TRBJ1-2 | TRBV5-4
TGTGCCAGCAGTAATAGACTAGCGGGAGTCTACGAGCAGTACTTC | CASSNRLAGVYEQYF | TRBD2 | - | TRBJ2-7 | TRBV28
TGTGCCAGCAGTAGCCGCCGTAGTCCAGGGGGCTATGAAAAACTGTTTTTT | CASSSRRSPGGYEKLFF | TRBD1 | once | TRBJ1-4 | TRBV27
TGTGCCAGCAGCAAACAGGTCACAGATACGCAGTATTTT | CASSKQVTDTQYF | - | - | TRBJ2-3 | TRBV9
TGTGCCAGCTCACCACTGGAGGCCACCACTGAAGCTTTCTTT | CASSPLEATTEAFF | - | - | TRBJ1-1 | TRBV18
TGCGCCAGCAGCCAAGATAGTGGGGCTAGCGCCGCCTACGAGCAGTACTTC | CASSQDSGASAAYEQYF | - | - | TRBJ2-7 | TRBV4-3
TGTGCCTGGAGTGTAAGCCCCCTGAAAGCGGGAGGTCCTAACTACAATGAGCAGTTCTTC | CAWSVSPLKAGGPNYNEQFF | TRBD2 | - | TRBJ2-1 | TRBV30
TGTGCCACCAGCAGAGAAGGCGGGAGCTCCTACAATGAGCAGTTCTTC | CATSREGGSSYNEQFF | TRBD2 | - | TRBJ2-1 | TRBV15
TGTGCCAGCAGTTCCCGGGACAGTGAGGGGGAGACCCAGTACTTC | CASSSRDSEGETQYF | TRBD1 | - | TRBJ2-5 | TRBV28
TGTGCCAGCAGTGAGGCAGGGGCCAACGGGGGTAAACTGTTTTTT | CASSEAGANGGKLFF | - | - | TRBJ1-4 | TRBV25-1
TGTGCCAGCAGTACAGCGTCCTATGGCTACACCTTC | CASSTASYGYTF | - | - | TRBJ1-2 | TRBV28